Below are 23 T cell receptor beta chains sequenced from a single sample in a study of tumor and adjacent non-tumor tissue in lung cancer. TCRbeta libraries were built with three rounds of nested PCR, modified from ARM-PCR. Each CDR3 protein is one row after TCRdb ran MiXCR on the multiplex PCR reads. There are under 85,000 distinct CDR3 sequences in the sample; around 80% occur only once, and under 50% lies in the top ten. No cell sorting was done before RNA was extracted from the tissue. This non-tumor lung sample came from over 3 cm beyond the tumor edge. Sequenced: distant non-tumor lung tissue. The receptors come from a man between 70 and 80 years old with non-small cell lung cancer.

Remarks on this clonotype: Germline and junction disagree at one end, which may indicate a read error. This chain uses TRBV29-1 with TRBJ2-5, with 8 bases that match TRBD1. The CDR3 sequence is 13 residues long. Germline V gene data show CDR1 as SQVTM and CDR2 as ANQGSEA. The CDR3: CCVETGDLGTQYF. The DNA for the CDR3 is TGCTGCGTTGAGACAGGGGATTTGGGGACCCAGTACTTC.

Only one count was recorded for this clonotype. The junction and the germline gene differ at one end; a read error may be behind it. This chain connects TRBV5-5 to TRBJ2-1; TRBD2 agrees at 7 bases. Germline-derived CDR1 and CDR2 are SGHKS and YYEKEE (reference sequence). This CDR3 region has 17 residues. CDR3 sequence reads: CTSSPGGTISSYNEQFF. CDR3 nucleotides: TGTACCAGCAGTCCGGGGGGAACGATCAGCTCCTACAATGAGCAGTTCTTC. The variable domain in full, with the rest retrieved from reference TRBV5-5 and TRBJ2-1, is DAGVTQSPTHLIKTRGQQVTLRCSPISGHKSVSWYQQVLGQGPQFIFQYYEKEERGRGNFPDRFSARQFPNYSSELNVNALLLGDSALYLCTSSPGGTISSYNEQFFGPGTRLTVL.

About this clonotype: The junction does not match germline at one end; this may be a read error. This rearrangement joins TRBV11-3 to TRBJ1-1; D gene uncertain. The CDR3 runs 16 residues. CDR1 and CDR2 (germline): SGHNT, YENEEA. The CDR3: CAGSIRDRTLNTEAFF. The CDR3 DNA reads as TGTGCCGGCAGCATCCGGGATAGAACCCTGAACACTGAAGCGTTCTTT.

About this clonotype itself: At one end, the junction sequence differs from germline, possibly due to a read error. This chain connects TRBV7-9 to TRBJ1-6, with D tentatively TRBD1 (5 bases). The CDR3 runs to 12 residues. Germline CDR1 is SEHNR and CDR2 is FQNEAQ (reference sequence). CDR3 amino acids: CASSNRRSPLHF. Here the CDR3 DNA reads TGTGCAAGCAGTAACAGGCGTTCACCCCTCCACTTT.

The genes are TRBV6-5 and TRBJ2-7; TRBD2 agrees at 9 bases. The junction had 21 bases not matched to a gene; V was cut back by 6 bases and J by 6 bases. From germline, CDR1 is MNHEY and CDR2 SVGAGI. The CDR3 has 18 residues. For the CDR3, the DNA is TGTGCCAGCAGCTTACTAGCTAGCGGGACAAAACTCGTGTCCGAGCAGTACTTC. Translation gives CASSLLASGTKLVSEQYF.

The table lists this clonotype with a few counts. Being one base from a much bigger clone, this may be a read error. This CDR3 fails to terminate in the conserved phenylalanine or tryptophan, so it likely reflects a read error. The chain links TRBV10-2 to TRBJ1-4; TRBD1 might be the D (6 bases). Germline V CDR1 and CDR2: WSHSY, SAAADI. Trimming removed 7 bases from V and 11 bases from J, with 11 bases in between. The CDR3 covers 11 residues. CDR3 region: CASTLGGKLFY. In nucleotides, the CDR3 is TGCGCCAGCACCCTAGGGGGGAAACTGTTTTAT.

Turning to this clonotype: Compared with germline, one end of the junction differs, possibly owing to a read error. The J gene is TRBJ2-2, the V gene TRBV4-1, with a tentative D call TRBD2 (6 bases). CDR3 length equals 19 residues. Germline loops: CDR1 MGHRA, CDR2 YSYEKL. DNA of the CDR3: TGCACCAGCGGCCAAGTTTCATTTTGGGCGGGATCAGTCACCGGTGAGCTGTTTTTT. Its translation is CTSGQVSFWAGSVTGELFF.

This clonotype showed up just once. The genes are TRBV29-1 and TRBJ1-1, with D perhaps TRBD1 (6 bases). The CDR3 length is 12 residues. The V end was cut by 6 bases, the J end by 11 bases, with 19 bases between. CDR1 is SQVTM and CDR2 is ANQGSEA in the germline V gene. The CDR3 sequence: CSVMGAVGWAFF. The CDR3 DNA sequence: TGCAGCGTCATGGGGGCTGTGGGTTGGGCTTTCTTT.

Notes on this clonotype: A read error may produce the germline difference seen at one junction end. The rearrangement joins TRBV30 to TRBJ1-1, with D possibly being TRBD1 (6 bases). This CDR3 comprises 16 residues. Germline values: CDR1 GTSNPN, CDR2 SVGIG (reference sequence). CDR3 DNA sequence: TGTGCCTGGGGGCCCAGTTGGGGGCGCAAGAACACTGAAGCTATCTTT. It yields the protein CAWGPSWGRKNTEAIF.

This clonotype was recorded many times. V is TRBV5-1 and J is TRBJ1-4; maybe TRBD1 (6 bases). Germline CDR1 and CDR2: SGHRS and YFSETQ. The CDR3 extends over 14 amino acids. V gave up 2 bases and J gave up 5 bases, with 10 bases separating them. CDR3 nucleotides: TGCGCCAGCAGCTTTGGACAGCCGAATGAAAAACTGTTTTTT. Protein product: CASSFGQPNEKLFF.

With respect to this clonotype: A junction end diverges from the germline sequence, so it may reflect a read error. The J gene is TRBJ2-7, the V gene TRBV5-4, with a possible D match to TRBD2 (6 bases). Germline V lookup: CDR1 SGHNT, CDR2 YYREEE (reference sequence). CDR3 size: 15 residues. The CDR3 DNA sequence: TGTGCCAGAACGGCATACGGGACTGTAACCTACGAGCTGTACTTC. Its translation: CARTAYGTVTYELYF.

The CDR3 spells CASSFLNRSLNTEAFF. In DNA form, the CDR3 reads TGTGCCAGCAGTTTCCTGAACAGATCCCTGAACACTGAAGCTTTCTTT. The V gene is TRBV11-3, the J gene TRBJ1-1, with unresolved D. Germline V gives CDR1 SGHNT, CDR2 YENEEA. Trimming shortened V by 6 bases and J by 0 bases, and 17 bases separated the two germline ends. The CDR3 runs 16 residues.

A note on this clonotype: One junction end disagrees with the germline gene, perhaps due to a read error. In nucleotides, the CDR3 is TGTGTCAGCTCGGCGACAGGTGGTAGCTATGGCTATACCTTC. This sequence encodes CVSSATGGSYGYTF. The rearrangement links TRBV11-2 to TRBJ1-2, with a tentative D call TRBD1 (6 bases). There are 14 residues in the CDR3. Germline V gene lookup returns CDR1 SGHAT and CDR2 FQNNGV.

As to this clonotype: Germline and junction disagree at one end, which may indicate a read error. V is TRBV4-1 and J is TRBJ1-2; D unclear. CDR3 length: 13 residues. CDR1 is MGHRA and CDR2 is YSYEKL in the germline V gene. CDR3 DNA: TGCTCCAGCAGCCGAGAGGAGAGGGCTGGCTACACCTTC. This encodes CSSSREERAGYTF.

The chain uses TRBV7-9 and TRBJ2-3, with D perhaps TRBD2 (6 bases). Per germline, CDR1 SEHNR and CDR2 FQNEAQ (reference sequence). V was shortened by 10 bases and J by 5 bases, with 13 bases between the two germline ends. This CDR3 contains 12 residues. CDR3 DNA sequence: TGTGCCATCTCGGGGGATGTAGATACGCAGTATTTT. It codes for CAISGDVDTQYF.

This chain's CDR3 is CASSRPGRGIDSGNTVYF. The CDR3 coding sequence is TGTGCCAGCAGTCGTCCCGGGAGAGGGATCGACTCTGGAAATACCGTATATTTT. The chain uses TRBV12-3 or TRBV12-4 and TRBJ1-3; the D is unclear. This CDR3 region has 18 residues. V was clipped by 5 bases and J by 14 bases, with 34 bases between them.

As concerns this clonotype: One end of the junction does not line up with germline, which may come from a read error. CDR3: CAISESIAGPETQHF. The CDR3 DNA sequence: TGTGCCATCAGTGAGTCCATAGCGGGACCAGAGACCCAGCACTTC. This chain links TRBV10-3 with TRBJ2-5, with 8 bases matching TRBD2. The germline gives CDR1 ENHRY, CDR2 SYGVKD. The CDR3 length is 15 residues.

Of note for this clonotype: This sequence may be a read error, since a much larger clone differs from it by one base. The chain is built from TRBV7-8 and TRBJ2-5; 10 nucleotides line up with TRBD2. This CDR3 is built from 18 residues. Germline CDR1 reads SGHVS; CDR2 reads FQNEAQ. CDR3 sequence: CANSIRMSSGSRQETQYF. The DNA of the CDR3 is TGTGCCAACAGCATAAGGATGTCTAGCGGGAGCCGCCAAGAGACCCAGTACTTC.

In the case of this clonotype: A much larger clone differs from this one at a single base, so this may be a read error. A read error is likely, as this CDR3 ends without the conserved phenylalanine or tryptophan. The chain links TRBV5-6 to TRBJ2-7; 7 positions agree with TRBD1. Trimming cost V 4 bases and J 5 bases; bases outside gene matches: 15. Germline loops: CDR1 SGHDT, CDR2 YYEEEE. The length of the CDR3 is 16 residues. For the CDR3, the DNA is TGTGCCAGCAGCACAGGGGCAGGGTGGACCCTTGACGAGCAGTACTTG. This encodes CASSTGAGWTLDEQYL.

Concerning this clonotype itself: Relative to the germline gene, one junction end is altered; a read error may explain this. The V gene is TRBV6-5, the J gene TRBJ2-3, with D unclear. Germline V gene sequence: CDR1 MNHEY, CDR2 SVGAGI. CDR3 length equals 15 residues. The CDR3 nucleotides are TGTGTCAGCAGACTTACTATTGGGAGCACAGATACGCAGTATTTT. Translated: CVSRLTIGSTDTQYF.

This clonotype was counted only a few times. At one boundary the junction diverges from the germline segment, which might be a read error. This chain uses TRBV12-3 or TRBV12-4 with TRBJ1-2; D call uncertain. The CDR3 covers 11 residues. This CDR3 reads CASSSDEGYAF. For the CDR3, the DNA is TGTGCCAGTAGTTCAGACGAAGGCTACGCCTTC.

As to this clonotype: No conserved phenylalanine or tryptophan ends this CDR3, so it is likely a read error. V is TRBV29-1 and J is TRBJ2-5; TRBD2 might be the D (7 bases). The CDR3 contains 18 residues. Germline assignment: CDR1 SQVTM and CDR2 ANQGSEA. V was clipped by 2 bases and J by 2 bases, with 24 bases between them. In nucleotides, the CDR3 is TGCAGCGTTGAATTCTATTGGACTAGAGGGGGGAAACAAGAGACCCAGTACCCC. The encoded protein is CSVEFYWTRGGKQETQYP.

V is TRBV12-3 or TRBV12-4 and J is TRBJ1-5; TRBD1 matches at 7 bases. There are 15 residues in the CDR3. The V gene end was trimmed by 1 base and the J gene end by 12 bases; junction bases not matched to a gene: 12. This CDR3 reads CASSLGIGGNLLQHF. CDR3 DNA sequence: TGTGCCAGCAGTTTAGGGATAGGGGGCAATCTGCTCCAGCATTTT.